The source of this TCR beta chain is a study of radiation and T cells in renal cell carcinoma. Remarks on this clone: The antigen is undetermined.

Study-wide findings and caveats: Baseline intratumoral clonotype presence is unknown without pretreatment biopsies.

The sample's time point: blood 4 weeks post-SBRT, at nephrectomy. Treatment in this sample: 15 Gy SBRT to primary tumor, nephrectomy 4 weeks later. Nephrectomy followed 15 Gy stereotactic body radiation by 4 weeks. After SBRT, blood was collected at 2 and 4 weeks, plus baseline. Trimming took off 4 bases at V and 2 bases at J, with 15 bases between the two ends. The CDR3 is made up of 15 amino acids. Germline V lookup: CDR1 SGHRS, CDR2 YFSETQ. Sequencing used immunoSEQ multiplex PCR; TCRdb keeps in-frame clones, though not all of them. This table has 150,000 to 200,000 clones, approximately 90% appearing once.

Here the sequenced sample was blood, taken from a patient whose treatment included radiotherapy and nephrectomy. This receptor was obtained from a woman between 45 and 60 years old with renal cell carcinoma. This chain connects TRBV5-1 to TRBJ2-5; a possible D gene is TRBD1 (6 bases). The CDR3 here is CASSPGQPPQETQYF. The CDR3 nucleotides read TGCGCCAGCAGCCCCGGACAGCCCCCGCAAGAGACCCAGTACTTC.